The rows below give T cell receptor beta chains drawn from one sample of a study of cytomegalovirus exposure and HLA in healthy donors. Only in-frame clones appear in the TCRdb table, and some are missing; sequencing was by immunoSEQ multiplex PCR. This sample has 85,000 to 130,000 clones, with about 80% found just once. Sequenced sample: PBMCs. The origin of the receptors is a female donor in good health and CMV-seropositive. CDR3s include the opening cysteine and the closing phenylalanine or tryptophan. D genes are given only for firm matches. Size tells how often a clone was seen (once, few, many) or the class of an expanded clone, and some rows leave it out.

D,J,V,size,DNA,CDR3
TRBD1,TRBJ2-1,TRBV11-3,few,TGTGCCAGCAGCTTAGACCAGGGGGCGCGTTACAATGAGCAGTTCTTC,CASSLDQGARYNEQFF
-,TRBJ1-2,TRBV7-2,-,TGTGCCAGCAGCTTAGGATCGACGGGCTATGGCTACACCTTC,CASSLGSTGYGYTF
-,TRBJ2-3,TRBV21-1,-,TGTGCCAGCAGCCCCGGACAGGTCCTTGACACAGATACGCAGTATTTT,CASSPGQVLDTDTQYF
-,TRBJ2-7,TRBV5-4,-,TGTGCCAGCAGCCCGACAAACCAGGCCTACGAGCAGTACTTC,CASSPTNQAYEQYF
-,TRBJ1-3,TRBV19,few,TGTGCCAGTAGTATCGCGGGGGGGTCCTCTGGAAACACCATATATTTT,CASSIAGGSSGNTIYF
TRBD1,TRBJ2-3,TRBV7-9,-,TGTGCCAGCAGCTTTACGCGGACAGGGATAGCTACAGATACGCAGTATTTT,CASSFTRTGIATDTQYF
TRBD1,TRBJ2-5,TRBV6-6,-,TGTGCCAGCACCCCACAGGGGTTGAGGGAGACCCAGTACTTC,CASTPQGLRETQYF
TRBD2,TRBJ2-5,TRBV6-1,-,TGTGCCAGCAGTGAAGCTCTTTGGCTAGCGGGAGCTGGGAGAGAGACCCAGTACTTC,CASSEALWLAGAGRETQYF
TRBD2,TRBJ2-6,TRBV4-3,-,TGCGCCAGCAGCCAGGGACTAGCGGGGGGGCTGGGTGGGGCCAACGTCCTGACTTTC,CASSQGLAGGLGGANVLTF
-,TRBJ2-7,TRBV27,once,TGTGCCAGCAGTTTATCGTCAGGGGCGATCTCCTACGAGCAGTACTTC,CASSLSSGAISYEQYF
TRBD1,TRBJ1-1,TRBV29-1,-,TGCAGCGCTGGACAGGGGGAGGACACTGAAGCTTTCTTT,CSAGQGEDTEAFF
-,TRBJ2-1,TRBV4-1,-,TGCGCCAGCAGCCAAGCGAGGGTCGCCTTTTGCCAGCAGTTCTTC,CASSQARVAFCQQFF
-,TRBJ1-4,TRBV23-1,few,TGCGCCAGCAGCTTACAGGAAACTAATGAAAAACTGTTTTTT,CASSLQETNEKLFF
-,TRBJ1-6,TRBV15,-,TGTGCCACCAGCAGAGCCATCCCAGGGTACTCCTATAATTCACCCCTCCACTTT,CATSRAIPGYSYNSPLHF
TRBD1,TRBJ1-5,TRBV18,-,TGTGCCAGCTCACTCCCGGGACAGGGGCAGCCCCAGCATTTT,CASSLPGQGQPQHF
TRBD2,TRBJ2-5,TRBV4-2,-,TGTGCCAGCAGCCAAGAGCGGGGGGGGGAGACCCAGTACTTC,CASSQERGGETQYF
-,TRBJ1-2,TRBV5-8,-,TGTGCCAGCAGCTTGGAGGGGGAAGCGGACTATGGCTACACCTTC,CASSLEGEADYGYTF
TRBD1,TRBJ2-7,TRBV5-8,once,TGTGCCAGCAGTCCCGGGACAGGGCTCGGCGAGCAGTACTTC,CASSPGTGLGEQYF
-,TRBJ1-4,TRBV16,-,TGTGCCAGCAGCCAATCCGTCCAGGGGCTTGAAAAACTGTTTTTT,CASSQSVQGLEKLFF
TRBD1,TRBJ1-2,TRBV2,-,TGTGCCGGCAGGACAGGGACGGATGGCTACACCTTC,CAGRTGTDGYTF
-,TRBJ1-6,TRBV19,-,TGTGCCAGTAAAGCGAGACAGGCCTACTCACCCCTCCACTTT,CASKARQAYSPLHF
-,TRBJ2-7,TRBV28,-,TGTGCCAGCAGCCTCCTCGCAGGGGGGAGCTACGAGCAGTACTTC,CASSLLAGGSYEQYF
TRBD2,TRBJ2-1,TRBV15,-,TGTGCCACCAGCAGAAGGCTAGCGGGAGGTAGCTCCTACAATGAGCAGTTCTTC,CATSRRLAGGSSYNEQFF
-,TRBJ2-2,TRBV5-4,once,TGTGCCAGCAGCGCGAGGGGTACAGGGATGTTTTTT,CASSARGTGMFF
TRBD2,TRBJ2-3,TRBV4-3,-,TGCGCCAGCAGCCAAGAAGGTAGCGGGGGGGCGTCGGATACGCAGTATTTT,CASSQEGSGGASDTQYF
-,TRBJ1-5,TRBV19,-,TGTGCCAGTAGTATCCTCGGACGGACATTTAGCAATCAGCCCCAGCATTTT,CASSILGRTFSNQPQHF
-,TRBJ1-2,TRBV19,-,TGTGCCAGTAGTATGGCCCCGACAGACTATGGCTACACCTTC,CASSMAPTDYGYTF
TRBD1,TRBJ1-1,TRBV11-2,few,TGTGCCAGCAGCATGGACAGGGTGAACACTGAAGCTTTCTTT,CASSMDRVNTEAFF
-,TRBJ2-1,TRBV9,-,TGTGCCAGCACCTCCCCGGGTAGCTCCTACAATGAGCAGTTCTTC,CASTSPGSSYNEQFF
-,TRBJ1-2,TRBV2,-,TGTGCCAGCAGTGAGGGTGCCAGGGCCTCCTATGGCTACACCTTC,CASSEGARASYGYTF